This record looks at one T cell receptor beta chain sequence and its context. The protocol was immunoSEQ multiplex PCR, while the TCRdb copy is restricted to in-frame clones and leaves out a portion. The sample lists 270,000 or so clones, roughly 81% occurring once. The CDR3 spans 13 residues. Germline V gene sequence: CDR1 SGHNT, CDR2 YYREEE (reference sequence). V was cut by 0 bases and J by 8 bases, with 11 bases left in between. This specimen belongs to a study of blood T cell repertoires in COVID-19. Sequences were obtained from PBMCs or T cells enriched from blood (not recorded which). The source is a woman between 50 and 59 years old who had been exposed to COVID-19. The chain carries TRBV5-4 and TRBJ1-1; D gene uncertain. The CDR3 DNA is TGTGCCAGCAGCTTGGCCGAGGCAGCCGAAGCTTTCTTT. This sequence encodes CASSLAEAAEAFF.